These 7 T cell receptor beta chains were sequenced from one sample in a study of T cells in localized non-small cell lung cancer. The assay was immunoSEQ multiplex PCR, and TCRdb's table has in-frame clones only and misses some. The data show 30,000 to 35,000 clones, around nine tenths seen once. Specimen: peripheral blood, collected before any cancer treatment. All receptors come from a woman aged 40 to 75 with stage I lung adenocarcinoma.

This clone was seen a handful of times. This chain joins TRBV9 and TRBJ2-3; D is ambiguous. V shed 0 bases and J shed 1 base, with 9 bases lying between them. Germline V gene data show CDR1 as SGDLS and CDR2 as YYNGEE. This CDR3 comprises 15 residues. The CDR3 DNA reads TGTGCCAGCAGCGTAGACCAGGACGGCACAGATACGCAGTATTTT. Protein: CASSVDQDGTDTQYF.

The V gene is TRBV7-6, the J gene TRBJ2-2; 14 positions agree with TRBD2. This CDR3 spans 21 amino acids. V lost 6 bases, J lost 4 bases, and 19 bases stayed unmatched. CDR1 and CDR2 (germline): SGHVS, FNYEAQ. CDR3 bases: TGTGCCAGCAGACCCTCACCGGCGGGACTAGCGGGGGAGACGCTCACCGGGGAGCTGTTTTTT. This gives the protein CASRPSPAGLAGETLTGELFF.

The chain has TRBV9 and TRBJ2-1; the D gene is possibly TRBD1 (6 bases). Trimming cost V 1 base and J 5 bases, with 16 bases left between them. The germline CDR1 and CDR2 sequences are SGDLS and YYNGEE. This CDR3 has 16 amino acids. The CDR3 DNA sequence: TGTGCCAGCAGCGTAAGTCCAGGGGCTTGGGACAATGAGCAGTTCTTC. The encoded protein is CASSVSPGAWDNEQFF.

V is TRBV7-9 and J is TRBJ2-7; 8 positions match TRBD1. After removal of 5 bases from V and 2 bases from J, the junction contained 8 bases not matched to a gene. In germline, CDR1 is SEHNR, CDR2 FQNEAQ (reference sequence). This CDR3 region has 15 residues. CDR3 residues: CASSAGQDPPYEQYF. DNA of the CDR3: TGTGCCAGCAGCGCGGGACAGGACCCCCCCTACGAGCAGTACTTC.

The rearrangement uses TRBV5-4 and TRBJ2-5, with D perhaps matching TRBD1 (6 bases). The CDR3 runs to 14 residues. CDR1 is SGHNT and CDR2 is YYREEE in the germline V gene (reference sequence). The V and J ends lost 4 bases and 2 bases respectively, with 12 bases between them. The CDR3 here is CASSEAGTQETQYF. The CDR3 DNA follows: TGTGCCAGCAGCGAAGCCGGGACACAAGAGACCCAGTACTTC.

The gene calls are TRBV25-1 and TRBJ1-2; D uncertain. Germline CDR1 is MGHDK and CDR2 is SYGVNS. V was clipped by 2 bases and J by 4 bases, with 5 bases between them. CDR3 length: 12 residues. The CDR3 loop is CASSEEGYGYTF. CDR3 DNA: TGTGCCAGCAGTGAAGAGGGCTATGGCTACACCTTC.

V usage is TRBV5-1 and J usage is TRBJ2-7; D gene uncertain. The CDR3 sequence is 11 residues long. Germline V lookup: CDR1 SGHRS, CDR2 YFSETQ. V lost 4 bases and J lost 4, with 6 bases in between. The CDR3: CASSSNYEQYF. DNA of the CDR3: TGCGCCAGCAGCAGCAATTACGAGCAGTACTTC.